The rows below give T cell receptor beta chains drawn from one sample of a study of cytomegalovirus exposure and HLA in healthy donors. This table comes from immunoSEQ multiplex PCR, and its TCRdb copy is limited to in-frame clones, with some not included. The data contain around 71,000 clones, approximately 96% of them seen just once; the ten biggest clones take up more than 1.2%. The sample taken for sequencing was PBMCs. The receptor source for this set is a man aged 18 to 29 in good health and CMV-seropositive. Each CDR3 is given without its conserved first and last residue. The order of the fields is CDR3 protein, V gene.

ASTSTTVGEKLF	TRBV19
ASSQSSGGCQETQY	TRBV23-1
AGQGPGIQY	TRBV5-4
ASSQRVRNTGELF	TRBV4-1
TGLAGPTGELF	TRBV29-1
ASSPDQETQY	TRBV19
ASSQGGGGPDTQY	TRBV4-1
ASSQGQGTKNIQY	TRBV5-6
AWSSGVEGSNEKLF	TRBV30
ASSPLAGNTGELF	TRBV5-1
ASSLGQGQGEAF	TRBV7-3
ASSGRAPYEQY	TRBV19
ASSRGLAPEAF	TRBV7-2
ASSLAINTEAF	TRBV7-2
ASSPSQGIETQY	TRBV18
ATSRTTGGRGNEQF	TRBV15
ASSPDGNRGRETQY	TRBV11-2
ASSLLAGGFRGETQY	TRBV7-8
ASSQDNSYEQY	TRBV19
ASSSQVNEKLF	TRBV7-9
ASSKGASDTDTQY	TRBV21-1
ASSPRTGSEQY	TRBV7-9
ASTLGQGTYEQY	TRBV10-3
ASSSPFMSSYEQY	TRBV7-9
ASRYDRAQPQH	TRBV6-1
ASSETLAGGPSEQF	TRBV6-1
ASSPGRTGLEQY	TRBV5-1
ASSLAGKRVSYEQY	TRBV5-6
ASSSKTSGSTDTQY	TRBV7-3
ASSIGRNTEAF	TRBV11-2
ASSPQREGLREQY	TRBV18
ASSLGGTGANVLT	TRBV7-9
ASSSSLLRGHEQF	TRBV7-3
ASSDVADPYEQY	TRBV6-4
ASSLQGSPLKANVLT	TRBV5-5
ASSKKETQY	TRBV7-2
ASSFDGGTTGELF	TRBV7-3
ASSYQGATEAF	TRBV7-8
ASREQGPYGYT	TRBV6-5
SVLSRGLGYT	TRBV29-1